A selection of T cell receptor beta chains follows, all from one sample in a study of T cells after yellow fever vaccination. TCRdb re-called the 5' RACE reads through MiXCR, storing one row per CDR3 protein. The sample carries some 320,000 distinct CDR3 sequences, around 10% recorded once. Sequencing was performed on CD4+ T cells sorted from PBMCs, taken 5 days after the yellow fever booster vaccination. These receptors were collected from a man between 18 and 29 years old who received the YFV17D yellow fever vaccine. The CDR3 runs from the conserved cysteine through the conserved F or W. D genes are given only for firm matches. Not every row has a clone size; where given, it reads once, few, many or a size class.

D gene	clone size	V gene	J gene	CDR3 protein	CDR3 DNA
TRBD2	-	TRBV20-1	TRBJ2-4	CSARAAGDLAKNIQYF	TGCAGTGCTAGAGCAGCGGGGGACTTAGCCAAAAACATTCAGTACTTC
-	-	TRBV20-1	TRBJ1-5	CSARGPPRQEQPQHF	TGCAGTGCTAGAGGACCTCCGCGGCAGGAACAGCCCCAGCATTTT
-	few	TRBV21-1	TRBJ2-7	CASSKFAPTEQYF	TGTGCCAGCAGCAAATTTGCCCCTACCGAGCAGTACTTC
-	-	TRBV3-1	TRBJ2-5	CASSQEPRGAPTQYF	TGTGCCAGCAGCCAAGAGCCCCGGGGAGCCCCGACCCAGTACTTC
-	few	TRBV7-3	TRBJ2-3	CASSVAVTQYF	TGTGCCAGCAGCGTTGCAGTTACGCAGTATTTT
-	many	TRBV5-1	TRBJ2-5	CASSPGAEGQETQYF	TGCGCCAGCAGCCCCGGGGCGGAGGGGCAAGAGACCCAGTACTTC
TRBD1	-	TRBV12-3/TRBV12-4	TRBJ2-2	CASSPRGSNTGELFF	TGTGCCAGCAGCCCCAGGGGGTCGAACACCGGGGAGCTGTTTTTT
-	-	TRBV12-3/TRBV12-4	TRBJ2-1	CASSLRTARYNEQFF	TGTGCCAGCAGCCTTCGGACGGCGAGATACAATGAGCAGTTCTTC
TRBD1	-	TRBV12-3/TRBV12-4	TRBJ1-1	CASRHRGTGVGRSTEAFF	TGTGCCAGCAGACATCGCGGGACAGGGGTGGGTCGGTCGACTGAAGCTTTCTTT
-	-	TRBV18	TRBJ2-7	CASSPGRYEQYF	TGTGCCAGCTCACCGGGGCGCTACGAGCAGTACTTC
-	few	TRBV29-1	TRBJ1-1	CSMRRDTSNTEAFF	TGCAGCATGAGAAGGGACACCTCGAACACTGAAGCTTTCTTT
TRBD2	-	TRBV20-1	TRBJ2-1	CSAVSSGGANEQFF	TGCAGTGCCGTCTCTAGCGGGGGGGCTAATGAGCAGTTCTTC
-	many	TRBV7-2	TRBJ1-6	CASSLTTAPPLHF	TGTGCCAGCAGCTTAACAACCGCCCCACCCCTCCACTTT
-	-	TRBV2	TRBJ2-2	CASSSVVMNTGELFF	TGTGCCAGCAGTTCAGTCGTCATGAACACCGGGGAGCTGTTTTTT
TRBD2	-	TRBV6-5	TRBJ2-3	CASSRTTSGATDTQYF	TGTGCCAGCAGCCGGACGACTAGCGGGGCCACAGATACGCAGTATTTT
-	-	TRBV27	TRBJ1-6	CASSLGDGLYYNSPLHF	TGTGCCAGCAGTTTAGGGGACGGACTCTACTATAATTCACCCCTCCACTTT
-	few	TRBV6-2/TRBV6-3	TRBJ2-5	CASKKSGSETQYF	TGTGCCAGCAAAAAAAGCGGATCAGAGACCCAGTACTTC
TRBD1	-	TRBV11-2	TRBJ2-3	CASSWGRQGRPDTQYF	TGTGCCAGCAGCTGGGGGAGACAGGGACGGCCAGATACGCAGTATTTT
-	-	TRBV7-9	TRBJ1-5	CASSLGAGRPQHF	TGTGCCAGCAGCTTAGGGGCCGGCCGGCCCCAGCATTTT
TRBD1	-	TRBV7-2	TRBJ1-4	CASSPETGNYEKLFF	TGTGCCAGCAGCCCAGAGACAGGGAATTATGAAAAACTGTTTTTT
-	-	TRBV7-2	TRBJ2-1	CASSAPGGPSYNEQFF	TGTGCCAGCAGCGCCCCCGGGGGACCTTCCTACAATGAGCAGTTCTTC
-	-	TRBV7-3	TRBJ2-1	CASSYRPFSYNEQFF	TGTGCCAGCAGCTACAGGCCCTTCTCCTACAATGAGCAGTTCTTC
-	many	TRBV25-1	TRBJ2-5	CASSDRFQETQYF	TGTGCCAGCAGTGATCGGTTCCAAGAGACCCAGTACTTC
-	few	TRBV9	TRBJ1-2	CASSVDDGNYGYTF	TGTGCCAGCAGCGTAGACGACGGCAACTATGGCTACACCTTC
TRBD2	-	TRBV7-2	TRBJ2-3	CASSLFGLAGLLGTDTQYF	TGTGCCAGCAGCTTATTCGGACTAGCGGGACTCCTCGGCACAGATACGCAGTATTTT
-	few	TRBV6-1	TRBJ2-2	CASRDTGYTGELFF	TGTGCCAGCAGAGATACAGGGTACACCGGGGAGCTGTTTTTT
-	few	TRBV7-9	TRBJ2-5	CASTSLPPPFQETQYF	TGTGCCAGCACCTCCTTACCTCCTCCGTTCCAAGAGACCCAGTACTTC
-	few	TRBV15	TRBJ1-1	CATSIPTAGHTEAFF	TGTGCCACCAGCATACCGACGGCAGGGCACACTGAAGCTTTCTTT
-	-	TRBV28	TRBJ2-5	CASSFDSVGTQYF	TGTGCCAGCAGTTTCGACTCAGTGGGGACCCAGTACTTC
TRBD1	few	TRBV29-1	TRBJ1-1	CSTRDSFTEAFF	TGCTCAACCCGGGACAGCTTCACTGAAGCTTTCTTT
TRBD2	few	TRBV5-1	TRBJ2-1	CASAGGGLSNSYNEQFF	TGCGCCAGCGCCGGGGGGGGGCTTTCCAACTCCTACAATGAGCAGTTCTTC
TRBD1	-	TRBV4-1	TRBJ2-7	CASSTRTGLAYEQYF	TGCGCCAGTAGTACCCGGACAGGCCTAGCCTACGAGCAGTACTTC
-	-	TRBV6-4	TRBJ2-3	CASAVEGLTDTQYF	TGTGCCAGCGCGGTGGAGGGCTTAACAGATACGCAGTATTTT
TRBD2	many	TRBV6-6	TRBJ2-5	CASSPSYGTSIETQYF	TGTGCCAGCAGTCCCTCGTACGGGACTAGCATAGAGACCCAGTACTTC
-	-	TRBV10-1	TRBJ2-7	CASSEIQPSEQYF	TGCGCCAGCAGTGAAATACAACCTAGCGAGCAGTACTTC
TRBD1	-	TRBV9	TRBJ2-1	CASSFGQGLGEQFF	TGTGCCAGCAGCTTTGGACAGGGTCTAGGTGAGCAGTTCTTC
-	many	TRBV7-9	TRBJ1-2	CASSFSEYGYTF	TGTGCCAGCAGCTTCTCAGAATATGGCTACACCTTC
TRBD2	few	TRBV6-5	TRBJ2-1	CASSYTSGGINEQFF	TGTGCCAGCAGTTACACTAGCGGGGGAATCAATGAGCAGTTCTTC
-	few	TRBV4-3	TRBJ1-1	CASSQTTGLVAFF	TGCGCCAGCAGCCAGACAACAGGGTTGGTGGCTTTCTTT
-	-	TRBV30	TRBJ2-1	CAWSVGLPNEQFF	TGTGCCTGGAGTGTGGGACTCCCAAATGAGCAGTTCTTC
-	many	TRBV12-3/TRBV12-4	TRBJ2-2	CASSFGRQGTGELFF	TGTGCCAGCAGTTTCGGCAGGCAGGGGACCGGGGAGCTGTTTTTT
-	-	TRBV6-5	TRBJ1-5	CASSYSAPSGQPQHF	TGTGCCAGCAGTTACTCAGCCCCGAGCGGCCAGCCCCAGCATTTT
TRBD1	-	TRBV7-8	TRBJ2-3	CASSFTPLGQGVTDTQYF	TGTGCCAGCAGCTTCACCCCCCTAGGGCAGGGGGTCACAGATACGCAGTATTTT
-	many	TRBV9	TRBJ2-2	CASSEAANTGELFF	TGTGCCAGCAGCGAGGCGGCGAACACCGGGGAGCTGTTTTTT
-	-	TRBV6-5	TRBJ1-1	CASSYSGVNTEAFF	TGTGCCAGCAGTTACTCAGGGGTGAACACTGAAGCTTTCTTT
-	-	TRBV4-3	TRBJ1-2	CASSQDAGTAMGYTF	TGCGCCAGCAGCCAAGATGCAGGAACCGCTATGGGCTACACCTTC
-	few	TRBV5-1	TRBJ2-3	CASSLAQGTDTQYF	TGCGCCAGCAGCTTGGCTCAGGGCACAGATACGCAGTATTTT
-	many	TRBV15	TRBJ2-5	CATSRDTETQYF	TGTGCCACCAGCAGAGATACGGAGACCCAGTACTTC
-	few	TRBV6-5	TRBJ1-3	CASSYSGLTRVSGNTIYF	TGTGCCAGCAGTTACTCGGGCCTCACGAGGGTCTCTGGAAACACCATATATTTT
-	-	TRBV6-2/TRBV6-3	TRBJ2-1	CASSLRDGASYNEQFF	TGTGCCAGCAGTTTACGGGACGGAGCTTCCTACAATGAGCAGTTCTTC
-	few	TRBV24-1	TRBJ2-1	CATSDLRRGDHNEQFF	TGTGCCACCAGTGATTTAAGACGAGGGGACCACAATGAGCAGTTCTTC
TRBD2	-	TRBV7-9	TRBJ2-5	CASSIWGGEQETQYF	TGTGCCAGCAGTATCTGGGGGGGGGAGCAAGAGACCCAGTACTTC
-	few	TRBV6-5	TRBJ2-2	CASEAVNTGELFF	TGTGCCAGCGAGGCGGTCAACACCGGGGAGCTGTTTTTT
-	-	TRBV7-9	TRBJ2-1	CASSRTDNEQFF	TGTGCCAGCAGTCGGACAGACAATGAGCAGTTCTTC
-	-	TRBV7-3	TRBJ2-6	CASSTDSTSGANVLTF	TGTGCCAGCAGCACAGACAGCACCTCTGGGGCCAACGTCCTGACTTTC
TRBD2	-	TRBV5-6	TRBJ2-5	CASRLRGGETQYF	TGTGCCAGCAGACTGAGGGGAGGGGAGACCCAGTACTTC
-	-	TRBV7-2	TRBJ1-5	CASSLPGPYQPQHF	TGTGCCAGCAGCTTACCGGGCCCCTATCAGCCCCAGCATTTT